Listed here are 15 T cell receptor beta chains from one sample, sequenced in a study of T cell repertoires in cytomegalovirus infection. No antigens are known for them. TCRdb redid the calling of the reads with MiXCR, one entry per CDR3 protein. The sample contains 650,000 to 900,000 distinct CDR3 sequences, under 35% of which appear only once. The sequencing used cultured CD8+ T cells from PBMCs, collected from culture after CMV antigen stimulation. The receptors were gathered from a human donor in good health (CMV status not recorded). Some clones in this sample may be carry-over from other donors' samples.

V usage is TRBV20-1 and J usage is TRBJ2-7; TRBD2 is a possible D gene (6 bases). The V end lost 1 base, the J end lost 0 bases, and 7 bases lay between the germline ends. The CDR3 is 13 residues long. CDR1 and CDR2 (germline): DFQATT, SNEGSKA (reference sequence). The CDR3 DNA reads TGCAGTGCTAGAGGGACTAACTCCTACGAGCAGTACGTC. Translated, it gives CSARGTNSYEQYV.

This clonotype was counted between two and nine times. The chain carries TRBV19 and TRBJ1-1; D unclear. Germline CDR1 and CDR2: LNHDA and SQIVND (reference sequence). V shed 6 bases and J shed 3 bases, with 11 bases lying between them. The CDR3 is 13 amino acids. CDR3 bases: TGTGCCAGTAGGGAGTGGATGGACACTGAAGCTTTCTTT. Residues: CASREWMDTEAFF.

This sequence joins TRBV19 and TRBJ2-3; D is perhaps TRBD2 (6 bases). V dropped 3 bases and J dropped 0 bases, with 19 bases sitting between them. The length of the CDR3 is 18 residues. Germline values: CDR1 LNHDA, CDR2 SQIVND (reference sequence). This CDR3 reads CASSIHLAPTPSTDTQYF. The CDR3 DNA is TGTGCCAGTAGTATCCACCTAGCGCCGACGCCAAGCACAGATACGCAGTATTTT.

This clonotype was observed once. The chain couples TRBV10-3 to TRBJ2-1, with 7 bases aligning to TRBD1. Germline lookup yields CDR1 ENHRY and CDR2 SYGVKD. This CDR3 spans 14 amino acids. V lost 0 bases and J lost 10; bases outside the gene matches: 6. CDR3 residues: CAISESPQGREQFF. In DNA, the CDR3 is TGTGCCATCAGTGAGTCACCACAGGGGAGAGAGCAGTTCTTC.

The chain recombines TRBV29-1 with TRBJ1-1; 7 positions match TRBD1. This CDR3 has 15 residues. The junction had 12 bases not matched to a gene; V was cut back by 4 bases and J by 4 bases. Germline V gene lookup returns CDR1 SQVTM and CDR2 ANQGSEA. The CDR3 DNA follows: TGCAGCGTTGGGGGGCAACAGGGGAGAGGCACTGAAGCTTTCTTT. It encodes CSVGGQQGRGTEAFF.

In this sample, this clonotype turned up a few times. The chain uses TRBV4-3 and TRBJ2-1, with unresolved D. Trimming stripped 1 base from V and 13 bases from J, with 14 bases between. The CDR3 extends over 13 amino acids. Germline V CDR1 and CDR2: LGHNA, YSLEER. CDR3 nucleotides: TGCGCCAGCAGCCAAGGGGTCTCCTCGCCACAGTTCTTC. Translation: CASSQGVSSPQFF.

V usage is TRBV13 and J usage is TRBJ1-1; 8 bases fit TRBD1. CDR3 length: 13 amino acids. Germline assignment: CDR1 PRHDT and CDR2 FYEKMQ (reference sequence). Trimming took 5 bases from V and 8 from J; bases not matched to a gene: 7. The CDR3 DNA reads TGTGCCAGCAGCGATAACAGGGGGAGAGAAGCTTTCTTT. Its translation: CASSDNRGREAFF.

The sample holds many counts of this clonotype. The chain employs TRBV7-2 and TRBJ1-1; D is unresolved. The CDR3 extends over 16 amino acids. The ends were cut back, 1 base at V and 4 bases at J, with 16 bases in the middle. Germline loops: CDR1 SGHTA, CDR2 FQGNSA. CDR3 protein: CASSLVGRGRVTEAFF. The CDR3 DNA reads TGTGCCAGCAGCTTAGTGGGCAGAGGGCGGGTCACTGAAGCTTTCTTT.

This clonotype was counted between two and nine times. The rearrangement uses TRBV6-2 or TRBV6-3 and TRBJ1-1, with D hard to call. Germline V CDR1 and CDR2: MNHEY, SVGEGT. V was trimmed by 4 bases and J by 4 bases, leaving 13 bases between them. The CDR3 runs 14 residues. The CDR3 DNA reads as TGTGCCAGCAGTTGGGATCCTACCAGCACTGAAGCTTTCTTT. Its translation is CASSWDPTSTEAFF.

The chain joins TRBV7-9 to TRBJ2-7, with D perhaps matching TRBD1 (6 bases). The CDR3 is 14 amino acids. Germline V lookup: CDR1 SEHNR, CDR2 FQNEAQ (reference sequence). The V end was cut by 4 bases, the J end by 3 bases, with 13 bases between. The CDR3 reads CASSSGQLRYEQYF. DNA of the CDR3: TGTGCCAGCAGCTCTGGACAGTTACGCTACGAGCAGTACTTC.

This clonotype was detected only a few times. V usage is TRBV6-1 and J usage is TRBJ2-3; 7 nucleotides align to TRBD2. Losses at the gene ends were 2 bases for V and 3 bases for J; bases not matched to a gene: 2. The CDR3 runs 14 residues. Germline assignment: CDR1 MNHNS and CDR2 SASEGT. CDR3 bases: TGTGCCAGCAGTGAATGGGAGGGGACAGATACGCAGTATTTT. Its protein is CASSEWEGTDTQYF.

The chain combines TRBV28 with TRBJ2-3; D not certain. The V gene's germline CDR1 is MDHEN and CDR2 SYDVKM. V lost 8 bases to trimming and J lost 6 bases, with 21 bases between them. The CDR3 is 15 residues long. CDR3 residues: CASARPRTPTDTQYF. The CDR3 coding sequence is TGTGCCAGCGCTCGTCCTCGGACCCCTACCGATACGCAGTATTTT. The variable domain in full, completed from reference TRBV28 and TRBJ2-3, reads DVKVTQSSRYLVKRTGEKVFLECVQDMDHENMFWYRQDPGLGLRLIYFSYDVKMKEKGDIPEGYSVSREKKERFSLILESASTNQTSMYLCASARPRTPTDTQYFGPGTRLTVL.

The chain recombines TRBV6-5 with TRBJ1-2; 9 positions agree with TRBD1. Per the germline V gene, CDR1 is MNHEY and CDR2 is SVGAGI. The V segment lost 5 bases and the J segment 7 bases; nucleotides outside the gene matches: 14. The CDR3 runs to 16 residues. CDR3 region: CASSKLPGQGLFGYTF. In DNA, the CDR3 is TGTGCCAGCAGTAAACTCCCGGGACAGGGACTTTTTGGCTACACCTTC.

The chain uses TRBV7-8 and TRBJ1-1; 7 bases are shared with TRBD1. V was pared by 5 bases and J by 0 bases, with 6 bases of the junction left unmatched. This CDR3 comprises 15 residues. Germline CDR1 SGHVS, CDR2 FQNEAQ. This CDR3 reads CASSVLQGMNTEAFF. In DNA, the CDR3 is TGTGCCAGCAGCGTACTACAGGGGATGAACACTGAAGCTTTCTTT.

This clonotype has just a few counts. V usage is TRBV7-9 and J usage is TRBJ2-7; 7 bases fit TRBD1. Germline V gene data show CDR1 as SEHNR and CDR2 as FQNEAQ (reference sequence). The ends lost 7 bases at V and 3 bases at J; junction bases unmatched: 12. The CDR3 sequence is 15 residues long. CDR3 residues: CASIAPSGTVYEQYF. In DNA, the CDR3 is TGTGCCAGCATCGCCCCCTCCGGGACAGTCTACGAGCAGTACTTC.